This TCR beta chain was recovered during a study of blood T cell repertoires in COVID-19. Study as a whole: Italy, Spain and the United States were the sources of the convalescent and acute COVID-19 samples. In each case, the material was cDNA or gDNA derived from T cells, B-cell-depleted T cells, or PBMCs.

Authors' processing steps: Amplified reference gene primers provided the basis for estimating nucleated cell counts. Some clones are missing from TCRdb's copy, which holds only in-frame ones; the method was immunoSEQ multiplex PCR. The DNA was the basis for D and trimming; V, J and clone size are from that table. The repertoire includes roughly 43,000 clones, over 70% of them detected once, and approximately 15% sits in the top ten. The ends lost 5 bases at V and 0 bases at J; junction bases unmatched: 2. CDR3 length equals 15 residues. Germline CDR1 SGHDT, CDR2 YYEEEE. J is TRBJ2-3 and V is TRBV5-6; TRBD2 agrees at 11 bases. Source material: peripheral blood. This sequence originates from a human donor in a cohort sampled during active COVID-19. CDR3 DNA: TGTGCCAGCAGGGCTAGCGGGAGGAGCACAGATACGCAGTATTTT. Encoded protein: CASRASGRSTDTQYF.